The T cell receptor beta chain described here comes from a study of blood T cell repertoires in COVID-19 (dated by TCRdb to the early 2020s). With respect to the entire study: The collaborator samples originated in the United States, Italy and Spain and spanned the acute and convalescent phases of COVID-19. Where available, HLA class I and class II types were obtained from metadata supplied by the sample provider rather than from assay-based typing. The material from the prospective study consisted of cDNA or gDNA derived from T cells, B-cell-depleted T cells, or PBMCs. The repertoires were made available in a free public database intended to serve as a resource for research on the immune response to SARS-CoV-2. A de-identified subject ID, COVID-19 status, age in years and sex were almost always included in the sample metadata. The samples were drawn from the first 160 participants of the ongoing ImmuneRACE study and from more than 1,000 subjects provided by 6 global collaborators. Deeply sampled blood TCRbeta repertoires from subjects exposed to, actively infected with, or recovered from COVID-19 were included in the dataset. Study-wide findings and limitations: The quantity of clinical and demographic metadata differed by source and by participant and was supplied without curation.

At one collaborating source in Seattle, patients were enrolled during active infection and were followed longitudinally through the course of disease. The collaborating institutions used their own protocols to collect whole blood in K2EDTA tubes. For TCRbeta analysis, collaborators shipped samples as frozen whole blood, isolated PBMCs, or DNA extracted from either of those sample types. TCRbeta CDR3 regions were amplified from genomic DNA by means of the immunoSEQ Assay, a bias-controlled multiplex PCR. Per the authors' processing: Within the assay, amplification of reference gene primers was used to estimate how many nucleated cells each sample contained. Sequence reads were collapsed and filtered to measure the absolute abundance of every unique TCRbeta CDR3 rearrangement. For each sample, productive Simpson clonality was calculated as the square root of Simpson's diversity index over productive rearrangements. This is the immuneACCESS table as TCRdb keeps it, with only in-frame sequences that have V and J called. A part of the clones is gone; compared with another copy, unresolved V genes explain less than half, and the rest is unexplained. The DNA gave D and trimming, while V, J and clone size come from that table. In this sample the table shows some 250,000 clones, roughly nine tenths of which occur a single time. Of the sample, around 12% falls within the top ten clones.

CDR1 and CDR2 are drawn from the germline V gene (reference sequence): MNHEY, SMNVEV. The cysteine opens and the phenylalanine closes a CDR3 of 13 amino acids. The sequence is cut down to CDR3 DNA, 39 bases in frame from base 1. V loses 2 bases, J loses 2 bases, and the germline ends lie 6 bases apart. As for this clone: Its antigen has not been determined. No base-level quality is on record; no much larger clone is a single base apart.

This sequence was found in a woman in her 30s with COVID-19, enrolled during active disease. Input material: peripheral blood. Recombination joined TRBV27 with TRBJ1-2; a tentative D match to TRBD1 spans 5 bases. The DNA is TGTGCCAGCAGTTTAGACAGAAACTATGGCTACACCTTC. It translates to CASSLDRNYGYTF.